This passage covers 31 T cell receptor beta chains from one sample sequenced in a study of blood T cells in healthy people across ages. The second PCR ran roughly 6 to 11 cycles with a sample-barcoded 5' primer and J-beta primers. TCRdb re-called the 5' RACE reads with MiXCR, one entry per CDR3 protein. The sample comprises roughly 700,000 distinct CDR3 sequences, around 25% of which are singletons, and 9% to 9.5% rests with the top ten. These sequences were also reported in another study, on T cells of mothers and their children.

Sequenced input: blood. These receptors originate from a boy aged 5-17 years in good health.

For the CDR3, the DNA is TGTGCCAGCAGCCCAGGGTGGGGGGAAGGCTGGGATGAGCAGTTCTTC. The encoded protein is CASSPGWGEGWDEQFF. The chain carries TRBV11-2 and TRBJ2-1; D may be TRBD2 (6 bases). Germline-derived CDR1 and CDR2 are SGHAT and FQNNGV. V was cut by 5 bases and J by 8 bases, with 22 bases left in between. CDR3 length: 16 residues.

This sequence joins TRBV20-1 and TRBJ2-5; the match to TRBD1 covers 7 bases. The CDR3 runs to 14 residues. Trimming at V came to 3 bases and at J to 1 base, leaving 5 bases not matched to a gene. Per germline, CDR1 DFQATT and CDR2 SNEGSKA (reference sequence). CDR3 in amino acids: CSARGGTAQETQYF. The CDR3 region has the DNA TGCAGTGCTAGGGGTGGGACAGCCCAAGAGACCCAGTACTTC.

The genes are TRBV18 and TRBJ2-5; the D is unclear. The J call may be wrong; the DNA end is better matched by TRBJ2-7. The CDR3 runs 15 residues. Per germline, CDR1 KGHSH and CDR2 LQKENI. CDR3 bases: TGTGCCAGCTCCTCGCCCTCGGAAGGCACCTACGAGCAGTACTTC. It specifies CASSSPSEGTYEQYF.

The chain links TRBV28 to TRBJ2-7; TRBD1 matches 10 bases. Germline CDR1 and CDR2: MDHEN and SYDVKM. V lost 6 bases and J lost 6; bases outside the gene matches: 11. This CDR3 spans 15 amino acids. Here the CDR3 DNA reads TGTGCCAGCAGACTATCTCGGGACAGGGGCCGCGAGCAGTACTTC. Translating it yields CASRLSRDRGREQYF.

This chain uses TRBV11-2 with TRBJ2-3; perhaps D is TRBD1 or TRBD2 (5 bases each). Trimming stripped 1 base from V and 10 bases from J, with 15 bases between. This CDR3 region has 14 residues. CDR1 is SGHAT and CDR2 is FQNNGV in the germline V gene. The CDR3 here is CASSLGPGPGAQYF. Here the CDR3 DNA reads TGTGCCAGCAGCTTAGGCCCGGGACCCGGGGCGCAGTATTTT.

The rearrangement uses TRBV18 and TRBJ1-5, with 9 bases identical to TRBD1. The J segment lost 5 bases and the V segment lost 3 bases, leaving 2 bases of the junction unmatched. CDR1 is KGHSH and CDR2 is LQKENI in the germline V gene. CDR3 size: 14 residues. CDR3 in DNA: TGTGCCAGCTCACCCCGGACAGGGGATCAGCCCCAGCATTTT. Protein product: CASSPRTGDQPQHF.

This chain uses TRBV7-6 with TRBJ2-5; 8 nucleotides align to TRBD1. The J call may be in error: the DNA end matches TRBJ2-1 better. Germline loops: CDR1 SGHVS, CDR2 FNYEAQ. The CDR3 consists of 16 residues. The CDR3 bases are TGTGCCAGCAGCTTAGTTTTACAGGGGGTCTTCAATGAGCAGTTCTTC. Its translation is CASSLVLQGVFNEQFF.

The J gene is TRBJ2-1, the V gene TRBV28; 7 nucleotides match TRBD1. Germline CDR1 MDHEN, CDR2 SYDVKM. CDR3 size: 14 residues. V lost 6 bases to trimming and J lost 7 bases; unmatched junction nucleotides: 9. CDR3 amino acids: CASSLYFRGNEQFF. The CDR3 DNA follows: TGTGCCAGCAGCCTCTACTTCAGGGGGAATGAGCAGTTCTTC. The variable domain in full, with the rest retrieved from reference TRBV28 and TRBJ2-1, is DVKVTQSSRYLVKRTGEKVFLECVQDMDHENMFWYRQDPGLGLRLIYFSYDVKMKEKGDIPEGYSVSREKKERFSLILESASTNQTSMYLCASSLYFRGNEQFFGPGTRLTVL.

V is TRBV29-1 and J is TRBJ2-5; TRBD2 agrees at 7 bases. V dropped 2 bases and J dropped 4; count of bases not matched to a gene: 7. This CDR3 is built from 14 residues. Per the germline V gene, CDR1 is SQVTM and CDR2 is ANQGSEA. This chain's CDR3 is CSVESGLELETQYF. The CDR3, as DNA: TGCAGCGTTGAATCAGGACTAGAGTTAGAGACCCAGTACTTC.

V is TRBV7-9 and J is TRBJ2-1; D call uncertain. Germline CDR1 and CDR2: SEHNR and FQNEAQ (reference sequence). The V gene lost 6 bases and the J gene lost 0 bases, with 12 bases spanning the gap. The CDR3 extends over 15 amino acids. The CDR3 loop reads CASSLQTSSYNEQFF. The CDR3 DNA reads TGTGCCAGCAGTCTTCAGACGAGCTCCTACAATGAGCAGTTCTTC.

This clonotype was observed a handful of times. V usage is TRBV6-5 and J usage is TRBJ2-6; D may be TRBD1 (5 bases). V lost 2 bases and J 7 bases, leaving 15 bases between the germline ends. The CDR3 runs to 16 residues. Germline values: CDR1 MNHEY, CDR2 SVGAGI. This CDR3 is CASSYDNRIVANVLTF. In DNA form, the CDR3 reads TGTGCCAGCAGTTACGATAACAGGATCGTCGCCAACGTCCTGACTTTC.

In this sample, this clonotype turned up a few times. The chain is built from TRBV11-2 and TRBJ2-5, with unresolved D. Looked up from germline, CDR1 is SGHAT and CDR2 is FQNNGV. Deletions cut 0 bases from V and 11 bases from J, with 16 bases between. The CDR3 runs 14 residues. The CDR3 here is CASSLDLNLPEQYF. The CDR3 bases are TGTGCCAGCAGCTTAGATCTAAACCTACCAGAGCAGTACTTC.

The chain links TRBV24-1 to TRBJ2-1; TRBD2 aligns across 7 bases. Looked up from germline, CDR1 is KGHDR and CDR2 is SFDVKD. The CDR3 extends over 17 amino acids. With 4 bases clipped from V and 4 bases from J, the junction kept 12 bases outside the gene matches. The CDR3 sequence is CATSDPLRAGNYNEQFF. CDR3 bases: TGTGCCACCAGTGACCCCCTTAGAGCGGGGAATTACAATGAGCAGTTCTTC.

The rearrangement joins TRBV24-1 to TRBJ2-1; D gene uncertain. The germline V and J ends were trimmed by 1 base and 3 bases, with 9 bases remaining between them. CDR3 size: 15 residues. Germline CDR1 KGHDR, CDR2 SFDVKD. This CDR3 reads CATSDLFTYYNEQFF. The CDR3 DNA reads TGTGCCACCAGTGATTTATTCACCTACTACAATGAGCAGTTCTTC.

This clonotype has a handful of counts. The chain couples TRBV12-3 or TRBV12-4 to TRBJ2-5; D unclear. V was cut by 8 bases and J by 5 bases, with 9 bases left in between. The length of the CDR3 is 11 residues. The CDR3 DNA is TGTGCCAGCGGCTATATGGAGACCCAGTACTTC. It is translated as CASGYMETQYF.

In this sample, this clonotype turned up a few times. V gene TRBV20-1 combines with J gene TRBJ2-3; TRBD2 matches 8 bases. The CDR3 has 17 residues. V gave up 0 bases and J gave up 2 bases; unmatched junction bases: 10. CDR1 is DFQATT, CDR2 SNEGSKA, per germline (reference sequence). Here the CDR3 reads CSARDLGSGTITDTQYF. In DNA form, the CDR3 reads TGCAGTGCTAGAGATTTGGGTAGCGGGACGATCACAGATACGCAGTATTTT.

The chain recombines TRBV11-2 with TRBJ2-5, with D tentatively TRBD2 (6 bases). This CDR3 region has 13 residues. Germline V gene data show CDR1 as SGHAT and CDR2 as FQNNGV. Trimming pared 5 bases from V and 3 bases from J, leaving 10 bases between. In DNA, the CDR3 is TGTGCCAGCAGCGTTAGCGGCAAAGAGACCCAGTACTTC. Translating gives CASSVSGKETQYF.

This clonotype has only a few counts. This chain connects TRBV24-1 to TRBJ2-5, with 7 nucleotides matching TRBD1. The J call is doubtful: the DNA matches TRBJ2-7 better. This CDR3 is built from 15 residues. Per the germline V gene, CDR1 is KGHDR and CDR2 is SFDVKD. CDR3 sequence reads: CATSDSDRIPLEQYF. In DNA, the CDR3 is TGTGCCACCAGTGATTCGGACAGGATCCCCCTCGAGCAGTACTTC.

The CDR3 DNA sequence: TGTGCCAGCGGGGACAGGGGAAATGAAAAACTGTTTTTT. Encoded protein: CASGDRGNEKLFF. The chain recombines TRBV25-1 with TRBJ1-4; TRBD1 aligns across 10 bases. Germline CDR1 and CDR2: MGHDK and SYGVNS. This CDR3 comprises 13 residues. The junction had 2 bases not matched to a gene; V was cut back by 8 bases and J by 5 bases.

The sample holds many counts of this clonotype. J is TRBJ2-7 and V is TRBV12-3 or TRBV12-4; TRBD2 aligns across 9 bases. CDR3 size: 14 residues. V lost 5 bases and J lost 0; bases outside the gene matches: 2. The CDR3 DNA is TGTGCCAGCAGTCTTAGCGGGGGCTCCTACGAGCAGTACTTC. As protein: CASSLSGGSYEQYF.

This clonotype was counted a single time. The CDR3 nucleotides read TGCGCCAGCAGCTTGCTGGGCGGGGGGGGATCGGACGAGCAGTACTTC. Residues: CASSLLGGGGSDEQYF. The V gene is TRBV5-1, the J gene TRBJ2-1, with TRBD2 matching over 9 bases. TRBJ2-7 explains the end of the DNA better; the J call may be wrong. CDR3 size: 16 residues. CDR1 is SGHRS, CDR2 YFSETQ, per germline.

The chain couples TRBV11-2 to TRBJ2-2, with unresolved D. The CDR3 spans 15 residues. CDR1 SGHAT and CDR2 FQNNGV come from the germline V gene. The V gene lost 5 bases and the J gene lost 7 bases, with 17 bases spanning the gap. The CDR3 DNA sequence: TGTGCCAGCAGCCTCGGTGTGGGTCGTGTCGGGGAGCTGTTTTTT. Translating it yields CASSLGVGRVGELFF.

The chain couples TRBV28 to TRBJ2-6; the D is unclear. From germline, CDR1 is MDHEN and CDR2 SYDVKM. CDR3 length equals 16 residues. V dropped 3 bases and J dropped 0 bases, with 9 bases sitting between them. This chain's CDR3 is CASSFFASSGANVLTF. DNA of the CDR3: TGTGCCAGCAGTTTCTTTGCCAGCTCTGGGGCCAACGTCCTGACTTTC.

In its sample, this clonotype was seen a few times. This sequence joins TRBV5-1 and TRBJ2-7, with D possibly being TRBD2 (6 bases). V was shortened by 4 bases and J by 0 bases, with 17 bases between the two germline ends. The CDR3 is 16 amino acids. Germline assignment: CDR1 SGHRS and CDR2 YFSETQ. CDR3 DNA: TGCGCCAGCAGCGATCCCCTAGCGACCTTCTCCTACGAGCAGTACTTC. This gives the protein CASSDPLATFSYEQYF.

This chain links TRBV14 with TRBJ1-2; D is undetermined. This CDR3 spans 15 amino acids. Germline-derived CDR1 and CDR2 are SGHDN and FVKESK. V lost 3 bases and J 0 bases, leaving 11 bases between the germline ends. CDR3 in DNA: TGTGCCAGCAGCCATCTTACGGATACTAACTATGGCTACACCTTC. Protein: CASSHLTDTNYGYTF. The full variable domain, rest sourced from reference TRBV14 and TRBJ1-2, is EAGVTQFPSHSVIEKGQTVTLRCDPISGHDNLYWYRRVMGKEIKFLLHFVKESKQDESGMPNNRFLAERTGGTYSTLKVQPAELEDSGVYFCASSHLTDTNYGYTFGSGTRLTVV.

This chain joins TRBV7-9 and TRBJ1-4; D is ambiguous. Germline V lookup: CDR1 SEHNR, CDR2 FQNEAQ (reference sequence). There are 14 residues in the CDR3. Trimming took 4 bases from V and 10 from J, leaving 16 bases between them. CDR3 DNA sequence: TGTGCCAGCAGCTCCCAGACACCCGACGGAAAACTGTTTTTT. Translating it yields CASSSQTPDGKLFF.

This clonotype turned up a few times. V usage is TRBV20-1 and J usage is TRBJ1-5; TRBD1 agrees at 9 bases. The CDR3 covers 16 residues. Losses at the gene ends were 0 bases for V and 4 bases for J; bases not matched to a gene: 7. Germline V lookup: CDR1 DFQATT, CDR2 SNEGSKA (reference sequence). The CDR3 DNA reads as TGCAGTGCTAGAGATATAGGAGGACAGGGGAATCAGCCCCAGCATTTT. Translated, it gives CSARDIGGQGNQPQHF.

There are many counts of this clonotype. The V and J genes are TRBV7-8 and TRBJ2-2, with 10 bases lining up with TRBD2. Germline CDR1 reads SGHVS; CDR2 reads FQNEAQ. Losses at the gene ends were 1 base for V and 5 bases for J; bases not matched to a gene: 1. CDR3 length: 15 residues. The CDR3, as DNA: TGTGCCAGCAGCTTAGTAGCGGGAGGAACCGGGGAGCTGTTTTTT. As protein: CASSLVAGGTGELFF.

Details on this clonotype: A read error may produce the germline difference seen at one junction end. This rearrangement joins TRBV28 to TRBJ1-2; 9 bases are shared with TRBD1. This CDR3 has 12 amino acids. Germline V gene data show CDR1 as MDHEN and CDR2 as SYDVKM. The CDR3 is CATSTGGNGHTF. The DNA of the CDR3 is TGTGCCACATCGACAGGGGGAAATGGCCACACCTTC.

This clonotype has just a few counts. The V call is TRBV5-5, the J call TRBJ2-5; D remains unclear. The end of the DNA fits TRBJ2-1 better, so the J call may be wrong. In germline, CDR1 is SGHKS, CDR2 YYEKEE (reference sequence). CDR3 size: 15 residues. CDR3 bases: TGTGCCAGCAGCTTACGACCCCCGGCGCCGGATGAGCAGTTCTTC. Protein: CASSLRPPAPDEQFF.

The CDR3 protein is CASSLALGDRAAEAFF. The DNA of the CDR3 is TGTGCCAGCAGCTTAGCATTGGGCGACAGGGCCGCTGAAGCTTTCTTT. The rearrangement uses TRBV7-9 and TRBJ1-1; 7 bases map to TRBD1. From germline, CDR1 is SEHNR and CDR2 FQNEAQ (reference sequence). Germline trimming cut 0 bases from V and 6 bases from J; bases unmatched to any gene: 10. The CDR3 is 16 amino acids.